This T cell receptor (beta chain) was sequenced in a study of T cells after yellow fever vaccination (dated by TCRdb to about 2019). For context, the study as a whole: The SMART-Seq v4 Ultra Low Input RNA kit was used to prepare libraries from fractions with low cell numbers. The cohort comprised two healthy male donors, one aged 18 to 30 and one aged 30 to 40 years. Blood samples were taken at several timepoints before and after primary and secondary immunization, and bulk PBMC replicates and cell subsets were isolated. To track T-cell clones before and after primary and booster YFV17D yellow fever vaccination, bulk TCR alpha and beta repertoires were sequenced longitudinally.

This clonotype was seen a handful of times. Its binding antigen is unknown. No base quality values were provided; no much bigger clone lies one nucleotide off. V and J lose 4 bases and 4 bases, and a span of 17 bases separates them. For CDR1 and CDR2, the germline V gene lists SGHRS and YFSETQ. From cysteine to phenylalanine, the CDR3 is 16 amino acids long. Only the CDR3 region is kept as DNA, spanning 48 bases read in frame from base 1. The sample's treatment or condition label, in plain terms: live attenuated yellow fever vaccine strain. At each blood-draw timepoint, two biological replicates of bulk PBMCs were obtained. PBMCs were isolated from peripheral blood using a standard Ficoll-Paque protocol. RNA was extracted with TriZol from bulk PBMCs, CD4 and CD8 fractions, and dextramer-positive and dextramer-negative fractions. TCR cDNA was made using 5'RACE template switching, a step that added a universal primer site and unique molecular identifiers. Priming of cDNA synthesis was performed from both the TCR alpha and TCR beta constant segments. Libraries were amplified in two PCR steps, with sample barcodes and sequencing adapters added in the second step. Sequencing of libraries was performed on Illumina HiSeq 2500 (2x100 bp) or NovaSeq (2x150 bp). As for the authors' bioinformatics: MIGEC handled demultiplexing of reads and collapsing into UMI consensus sequences, while MiXCR performed V(D)J alignment. Clonotypes responding to the vaccine were identified with edgeR on replicate PBMC samples, with the criteria of FDR below 0.01 and a log2 fold change above 5 up to day 15. Each bulk clonotype received a CD4 or CD8 identity based on whether the sequenced CD4 or CD8 repertoire contained that clonotype at higher abundance. TCRdb redid the processing of the public reads, applying fastp at Q25 and MiXCR, and retained in-frame beta chains. Rows are unified per CDR3 protein, each entry keeping the most common DNA and genes. Clone size and V and J calls follow TCRdb, not the original study. Recorded for this sample are a few hundred thousand distinct CDR3 sequences; 8.1% of them occurred a single time. The ten largest clones represent around 17% of the sample.

Broader findings and caveats from the paper: Computational filtering was required because FACS-sorted repertoires could contain abundant contaminating clonotypes from the bulk population. Compared with the primary T-cell response, the secondary T-cell response was faster but weaker, reaching its peak on day 5 rather than on day 15. After the booster, most of the clones that had expanded following primary vaccination were detected again (roughly 96% of CD4 and 80% to 90% of CD8), which suggests that memory was broadly maintained. Because only two donors were included in the study, the extent to which the findings can be generalized is limited. A small fraction of clonotypes showed up in both the CD4 and CD8 compartments, probably as a result of convergent recombination.

The receptor's source is a young man who received the YFV17D yellow fever vaccine. Rearrangement joined TRBV5-1 to TRBJ2-2; the D call is possibly TRBD1 or TRBD2, each sharing 6 bases. Here the sequenced sample was PBMCs, taken about 49 days after the first yellow fever vaccination. Read as DNA, the sequence is TGCGCCAGCAGCCCCAGACAGGCGGGGAGCACCGGGGAGCTGTTTTTT. Translated, this is CASSPRQAGSTGELFF.